This T cell receptor (beta chain) was sequenced during a study of TIL therapy for anti-PD-1-resistant metastatic lung cancer. Study summary: Patients had a median age of approximately 56 years (range 38-75). Half of patients were current or former smokers.

The libraries were made with immunoSEQ v3. Libraries were prepared by immunoSEQ multiplex PCR; TCRdb keeps only in-frame clonotypes and omits some of them. The repertoire holds fewer than 15,000 clones, less than 75% seen once, with approximately 9% in the top ten. Study observations and caveats: Many TIL product clones were absent from baseline tumor, suggesting clonal contraction.

Time point in this sample: pre-treatment sample, taken before nivolumab and TIL therapy. Most excised metastases sampled were pleural nodules or supraclavicular lymph nodes. CDR1 is SGHDT and CDR2 is YYEEEE in the germline V gene. The CDR3 totals 16 residues. Trimming removed 0 bases from V and 2 bases from J, with 13 bases in between. Notes on this clone: What it binds is unknown.

The rearrangement joins TRBV5-6 to TRBJ2-3; D is tentatively TRBD1 or TRBD2 (5 bases each). The TCR originated in a woman between 25 and 80 years old with non-small cell lung cancer. The sample was tumor tissue, taken at baseline. CDR3 DNA: TGTGCCAGCAGCTTGGTCGGGGCGATATTCACAGATACGCAGTATTTT. It yields the protein CASSLVGAIFTDTQYF. The full variable domain, its missing parts supplied by reference TRBV5-6 and TRBJ2-3, is DAGVTQSPTHLIKTRGQQVTLRCSPKSGHDTVSWYQQALGQGPQFIFQYYEEEERQRGNFPDRFSGHQFPNYSSELNVNALLLGDSALYLCASSLVGAIFTDTQYFGPGTRLTVL.